The rows below give T cell receptor beta chains drawn from one sample of a study of OX40 agonist ivuxolimab in advanced cancers. The repertoire was sequenced with immunoSEQ multiplex PCR; TCRdb's copy has only in-frame clones and lacks some. Among approximately 15,000 clones listed, about three quarters were seen once. Here the sequenced sample was CD4+ or CD8+ T cells sorted from blood, taken in a trial of the OX40 agonist ivuxolimab. The source of these receptors is an adult with an advanced solid tumor such as melanoma, head and neck, liver or kidney cancer. CDR3s include the opening cysteine and the closing phenylalanine or tryptophan. D genes are given only for firm matches. The listing skips clone size in some rows; elsewhere it reads once, few, many or a size class.

v_call: TRBV28
d_call: TRBD2
clone_size: medium-sized
j_call: TRBJ2-7
cdr3_aa: CASRGLAGGYEQYF
cdr3_nt: TGTGCCAGCAGAGGACTAGCGGGGGGCTACGAGCAGTACTTC

v_call: TRBV5-6
d_call: TRBD1
clone_size: .
j_call: TRBJ2-3
cdr3_aa: CASSPGTGVSTDTQYF
cdr3_nt: TGTGCCAGCAGCCCGGGGACAGGGGTTAGCACAGATACGCAGTATTTT

v_call: TRBV9
d_call: .
clone_size: few
j_call: TRBJ2-1
cdr3_aa: CASSVGGLDEQFF
cdr3_nt: TGTGCCAGCAGCGTAGGCGGTCTAGACGAGCAGTTCTTC

v_call: TRBV29-1
d_call: .
clone_size: .
j_call: TRBJ1-1
cdr3_aa: CSVLSDSHTEAFF
cdr3_nt: TGCAGCGTCCTGTCTGACAGCCACACTGAAGCTTTCTTT

v_call: TRBV11-2
d_call: .
clone_size: .
j_call: TRBJ2-1
cdr3_aa: CASSGWAAISYNEQFF
cdr3_nt: TGTGCCAGCAGCGGGTGGGCAGCGATCTCCTACAATGAGCAGTTCTTC

v_call: TRBV5-1
d_call: .
clone_size: .
j_call: TRBJ2-7
cdr3_aa: CASSLEGGYYEQYF
cdr3_nt: TGCGCCAGCAGCTTGGAGGGCGGCTACTACGAGCAGTACTTC

v_call: TRBV11-2
d_call: .
clone_size: few
j_call: TRBJ2-3
cdr3_aa: CASSLSRTGTDTQYF
cdr3_nt: TGTGCCAGCAGCTTGTCAAGAACAGGGACAGATACGCAGTATTTT

v_call: TRBV19
d_call: TRBD2
clone_size: .
j_call: TRBJ2-3
cdr3_aa: CASSSYKTSGTDTQYF
cdr3_nt: TGTGCCAGTAGTTCCTACAAAACTAGCGGCACAGATACGCAGTATTTT

v_call: TRBV7-7
d_call: .
clone_size: .
j_call: TRBJ1-5
cdr3_aa: CASSLIARERSQPQHF
cdr3_nt: TGTGCTAGCAGCTTAATCGCGAGGGAGAGGAGTCAGCCCCAGCATTTT

v_call: TRBV9
d_call: TRBD1
clone_size: .
j_call: TRBJ2-2
cdr3_aa: CASSVEGADTGELFF
cdr3_nt: TGTGCCAGCAGCGTTGAGGGGGCGGACACCGGGGAGCTGTTTTTT

v_call: TRBV28
d_call: .
clone_size: .
j_call: TRBJ1-1
cdr3_aa: CASSENTEAFF
cdr3_nt: TGTGCCAGCAGTGAAAACACTGAAGCTTTCTTT

v_call: TRBV6-6
d_call: .
clone_size: .
j_call: TRBJ2-7
cdr3_aa: CASSYLGSHEQYF
cdr3_nt: TGTGCCAGCAGTTACTTAGGGTCCCACGAGCAGTACTTC

v_call: TRBV29-1
d_call: TRBD1
clone_size: .
j_call: TRBJ2-7
cdr3_aa: CSVEASSATGSSYEQYF
cdr3_nt: TGCAGCGTTGAAGCGTCTTCTGCGACAGGGAGCTCCTACGAGCAGTACTTC

v_call: TRBV20-1
d_call: .
clone_size: once
j_call: TRBJ2-7
cdr3_aa: CSARATYEQYF
cdr3_nt: TGCAGTGCTAGAGCGACCTACGAGCAGTACTTC

v_call: TRBV4-1
d_call: TRBD1
clone_size: hyperexpanded
j_call: TRBJ1-2
cdr3_aa: CASSQEFGRGDGYTF
cdr3_nt: TGCGCCAGCAGCCAAGAATTCGGCAGGGGGGATGGCTACACCTTC

v_call: TRBV5-1
d_call: TRBD2
clone_size: .
j_call: TRBJ2-7
cdr3_aa: CASSQGTSGNYEQYF
cdr3_nt: TGCGCCAGCAGCCAGGGGACTAGCGGGAACTACGAGCAGTACTTC

v_call: TRBV30
d_call: TRBD2
clone_size: few
j_call: TRBJ2-7
cdr3_aa: CAWRTSGLYEQYF
cdr3_nt: TGTGCCTGGAGGACTAGCGGGCTTTACGAGCAGTACTTC

v_call: TRBV28
d_call: .
clone_size: .
j_call: TRBJ2-7
cdr3_aa: CASSLSGRTYEQYF
cdr3_nt: TGTGCCAGCAGTTTATCGGGCAGAACCTACGAGCAGTACTTC

v_call: TRBV27
d_call: .
clone_size: .
j_call: TRBJ2-7
cdr3_aa: CASSFRMDYEQYF
cdr3_nt: TGTGCCAGCAGTTTTCGAATGGATTACGAGCAGTACTTC

v_call: TRBV5-1
d_call: .
clone_size: .
j_call: TRBJ1-2
cdr3_aa: CASSLAGDNNYGYTF
cdr3_nt: TGCGCCAGCAGCTTGGCCGGGGACAATAACTATGGCTACACCTTC

v_call: TRBV28
d_call: .
clone_size: .
j_call: TRBJ2-7
cdr3_aa: CASSLGRGSYEQYF
cdr3_nt: TGTGCCAGCAGTTTAGGCAGGGGCTCCTACGAGCAGTACTTC

v_call: TRBV5-6
d_call: TRBD1
clone_size: .
j_call: TRBJ1-5
cdr3_aa: CASSFWTGLDQPQHF
cdr3_nt: TGTGCCAGCAGCTTTTGGACAGGTCTCGATCAGCCCCAGCATTTT

v_call: TRBV27
d_call: .
clone_size: .
j_call: TRBJ2-3
cdr3_aa: CASSRTVIADTQYF
cdr3_nt: TGTGCCAGCAGTAGGACAGTTATAGCAGATACGCAGTATTTT

v_call: TRBV4-1
d_call: TRBD1
clone_size: few
j_call: TRBJ2-2
cdr3_aa: CASSQGTGTGELFF
cdr3_nt: TGCGCCAGCAGCCAAGGGACAGGGACCGGGGAGCTGTTTTTT

v_call: TRBV29-1
d_call: TRBD2
clone_size: .
j_call: TRBJ2-3
cdr3_aa: CSVETSGELPTDTQYF
cdr3_nt: TGCAGCGTTGAAACTAGCGGGGAACTCCCCACAGATACGCAGTATTTT

v_call: TRBV2
d_call: .
clone_size: .
j_call: TRBJ2-5
cdr3_aa: CASSEDGGAVETQYF
cdr3_nt: TGTGCCAGCAGTGAAGACGGGGGCGCGGTAGAGACCCAGTACTTC

v_call: TRBV7-2
d_call: TRBD2
clone_size: .
j_call: TRBJ2-7
cdr3_aa: CASSLTDSGGYEQYF
cdr3_nt: TGTGCCAGCAGCCTAACTGATAGCGGGGGCTACGAGCAGTACTTC

v_call: TRBV6-1
d_call: .
clone_size: .
j_call: TRBJ2-7
cdr3_aa: CASSVSPFDYEQYF
cdr3_nt: TGTGCCAGCAGTGTTAGTCCGTTCGATTACGAGCAGTACTTC

v_call: TRBV7-2
d_call: TRBD2
clone_size: once
j_call: TRBJ2-7
cdr3_aa: CASSHGGGGGRAPYEQYF
cdr3_nt: TGTGCCAGCAGCCATGGCGGAGGTGGCGGGAGGGCCCCCTACGAGCAGTACTTC

v_call: TRBV27
d_call: TRBD2
clone_size: .
j_call: TRBJ2-5
cdr3_aa: CASSLSQRGGRDETQYF
cdr3_nt: TGTGCCAGCAGTTTATCGCAACGAGGCGGGAGGGATGAGACCCAGTACTTC

v_call: TRBV7-9
d_call: TRBD1
clone_size: .
j_call: TRBJ2-3
cdr3_aa: CASSSDDRGPDTQYF
cdr3_nt: TGTGCCAGCAGCTCCGATGACAGGGGGCCAGATACGCAGTATTTT